These 4 T cell receptor beta chains were sequenced from one sample in a study of cytomegalovirus exposure and HLA in healthy donors. PCR employed 60 Vbeta and 13 Jbeta primers. Using immunoSEQ multiplex PCR, the repertoire was profiled, and TCRdb retains in-frame clones only, with some absent. This sample has around 99,000 clones; over 70% occur once, and the top ten carry around 2%. Sequences were obtained from PBMCs. The receptors shown here come from a man aged 30-40 years in good health and CMV-seronegative.

The rearrangement links TRBV23-1 to TRBJ1-1, with D hard to call. TRBV23-1 is reported as an ORF; its role is uncertain. The V and J ends lost 2 bases and 4 bases respectively, with 20 bases between them. The CDR3 runs 17 residues. For the CDR3, the DNA is TGCGCCAGCAGTCAACCCTCGCCAGGACCCCGGGGCACTGAAGCTTTCTTT. This translates into CASSQPSPGPRGTEAFF.

This rearrangement joins TRBV30 to TRBJ2-6; tentative D call: TRBD2 (7 bases). The CDR3 is 15 amino acids. CDR1 and CDR2 (germline): GTSNPN, SVGIG (reference sequence). V dropped 3 bases and J dropped 1 base, with 10 bases sitting between them. CDR3 bases: TGTGCCTGGAGACGGGGGGCGTCTGGGGCCAACGTCCTGACTTTC. Translating it yields CAWRRGASGANVLTF.

V is TRBV6-5 and J is TRBJ2-7; 9 bases agree with TRBD2. The V gene end was trimmed by 2 bases and the J gene end by 3 bases; junction bases not matched to a gene: 8. This CDR3 contains 16 residues. CDR1 is MNHEY, CDR2 SVGAGI, per germline. CDR3 nucleotide sequence: TGTGCCAGCAGTTACCAATCGACTAGCGGTTACTACGAGCAGTACTTC. This encodes CASSYQSTSGYYEQYF.

V is TRBV30 and J is TRBJ2-3, with 15 bases lining up with TRBD2. The length of the CDR3 is 17 residues. Germline CDR1 reads GTSNPN; CDR2 reads SVGIG (reference sequence). The chain's CDR3 is CAFSPGLAGGVTDTQYF. The CDR3 DNA reads as TGTGCTTTCTCTCCGGGACTAGCGGGGGGAGTCACAGATACGCAGTATTTT. The complete variable domain, with remaining parts taken from reference TRBV30 and TRBJ2-3, reads SQTIHQWPATLVQPVGSPLSLECTVEGTSNPNLYWYRQAAGRGLQLLFYSVGIGQISSEVPQNLSASRPQDRQFILSSKKLLLSDSGFYLCAFSPGLAGGVTDTQYFGPGTRLTVL.